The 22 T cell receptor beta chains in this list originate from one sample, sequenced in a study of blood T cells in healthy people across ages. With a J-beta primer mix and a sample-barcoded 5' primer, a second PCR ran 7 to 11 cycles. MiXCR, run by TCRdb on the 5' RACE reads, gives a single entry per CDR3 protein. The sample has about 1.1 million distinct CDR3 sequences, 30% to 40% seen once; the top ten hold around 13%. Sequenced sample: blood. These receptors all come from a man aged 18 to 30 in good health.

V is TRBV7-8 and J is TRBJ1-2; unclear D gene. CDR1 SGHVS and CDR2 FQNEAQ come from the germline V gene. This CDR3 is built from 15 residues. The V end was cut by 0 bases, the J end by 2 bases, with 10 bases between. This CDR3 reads CASSLARGNNYGYTF. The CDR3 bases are TGTGCCAGCAGCTTAGCTCGAGGCAACAACTATGGCTACACCTTC.

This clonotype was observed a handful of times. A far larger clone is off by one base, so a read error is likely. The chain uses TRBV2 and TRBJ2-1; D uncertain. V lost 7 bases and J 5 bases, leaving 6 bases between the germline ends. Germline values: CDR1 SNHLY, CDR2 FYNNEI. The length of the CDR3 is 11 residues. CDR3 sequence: CASNLDNEQFF. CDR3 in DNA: TGTGCCAGCAATCTGGACAATGAGCAGTTCTTC.

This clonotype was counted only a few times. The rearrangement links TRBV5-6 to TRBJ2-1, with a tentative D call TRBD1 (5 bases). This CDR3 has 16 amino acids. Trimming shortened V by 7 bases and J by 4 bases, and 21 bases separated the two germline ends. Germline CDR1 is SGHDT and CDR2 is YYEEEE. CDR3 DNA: TGTGCCAGCCTACTCTCGGGTGGACAAAAATACAATGAGCAGTTCTTC. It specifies CASLLSGGQKYNEQFF.

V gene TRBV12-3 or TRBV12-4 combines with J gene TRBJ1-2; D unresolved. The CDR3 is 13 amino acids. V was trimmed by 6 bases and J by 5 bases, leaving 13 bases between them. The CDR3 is CASRPEGWYGYTF. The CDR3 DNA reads TGTGCCAGCAGGCCCGAGGGATGGTATGGCTACACCTTC.

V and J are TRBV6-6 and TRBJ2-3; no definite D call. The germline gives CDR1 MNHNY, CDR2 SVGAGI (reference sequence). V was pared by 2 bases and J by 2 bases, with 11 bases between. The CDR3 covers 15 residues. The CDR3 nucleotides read TGTGCCAGCAGTTACAGGGAAGGAGTCACAGATACGCAGTATTTT. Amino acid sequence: CASSYREGVTDTQYF.

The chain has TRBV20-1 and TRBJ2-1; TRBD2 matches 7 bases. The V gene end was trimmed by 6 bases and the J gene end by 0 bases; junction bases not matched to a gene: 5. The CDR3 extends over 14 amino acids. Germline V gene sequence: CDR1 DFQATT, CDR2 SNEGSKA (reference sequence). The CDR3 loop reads CSAEAGTSYNEQFF. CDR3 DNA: TGCAGTGCAGAAGCGGGGACCTCCTACAATGAGCAGTTCTTC.

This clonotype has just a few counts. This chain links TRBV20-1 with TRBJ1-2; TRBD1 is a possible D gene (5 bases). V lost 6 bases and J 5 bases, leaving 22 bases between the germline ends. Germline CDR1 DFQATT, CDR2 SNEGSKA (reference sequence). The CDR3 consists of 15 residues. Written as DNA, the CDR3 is TGCAGTGCCCCGTCACCCTATGGGACCCTTTATGGCTACACCTTC. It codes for CSAPSPYGTLYGYTF.

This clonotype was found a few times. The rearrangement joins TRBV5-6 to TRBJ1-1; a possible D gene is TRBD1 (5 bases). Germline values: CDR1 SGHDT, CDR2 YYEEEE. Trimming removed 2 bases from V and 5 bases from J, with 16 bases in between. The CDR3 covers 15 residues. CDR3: CASSFGRRGGTEAFF. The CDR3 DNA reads TGTGCCAGCAGCTTCGGAAGGAGGGGAGGAACTGAAGCTTTCTTT.

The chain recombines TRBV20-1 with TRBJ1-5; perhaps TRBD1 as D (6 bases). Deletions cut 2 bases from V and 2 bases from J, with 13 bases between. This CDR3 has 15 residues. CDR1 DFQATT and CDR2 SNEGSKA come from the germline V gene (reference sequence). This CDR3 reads CSARLPGAGNQPQHF. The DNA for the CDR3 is TGCAGTGCTAGACTTCCGGGGGCGGGCAATCAGCCCCAGCATTTT.

The CDR3 bases are TGCACGACAGGGAACTATGGCTACACCTTC. Residues: CTTGNYGYTF. This sequence joins TRBV20-1 and TRBJ1-2; 7 bases are shared with TRBD1. The CDR3 consists of 10 residues. Germline V gene lookup returns CDR1 DFQATT and CDR2 SNEGSKA (reference sequence).

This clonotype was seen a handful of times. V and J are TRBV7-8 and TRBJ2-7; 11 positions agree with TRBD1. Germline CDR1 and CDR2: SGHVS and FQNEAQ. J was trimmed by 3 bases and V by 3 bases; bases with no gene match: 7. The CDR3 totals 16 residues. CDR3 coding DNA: TGTGCCAGCAGCTTTCCCGGGACAGGGGGGAACTACGAGCAGTACTTC. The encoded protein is CASSFPGTGGNYEQYF.

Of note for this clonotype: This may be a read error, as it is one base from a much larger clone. The CDR3 reads CASRQEVETQFF. The CDR3 DNA follows: TGTGCCAGCAGACAGGAGGTAGAGACCCAGTTCTTC. The V and J genes are TRBV12-3 or TRBV12-4 and TRBJ2-1, with D possibly called TRBD1 or TRBD2 (5 bases each). Trimming shortened V by 6 bases and J by 13 bases, and 16 bases separated the two germline ends. CDR3 size: 12 residues.

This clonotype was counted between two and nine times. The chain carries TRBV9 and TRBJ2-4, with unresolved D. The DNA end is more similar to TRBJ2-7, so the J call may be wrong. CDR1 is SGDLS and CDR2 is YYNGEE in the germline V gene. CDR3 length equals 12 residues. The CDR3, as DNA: TGTGCCAGCAGCGTACCAGATGGCGAGCAGTACTTC. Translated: CASSVPDGEQYF.

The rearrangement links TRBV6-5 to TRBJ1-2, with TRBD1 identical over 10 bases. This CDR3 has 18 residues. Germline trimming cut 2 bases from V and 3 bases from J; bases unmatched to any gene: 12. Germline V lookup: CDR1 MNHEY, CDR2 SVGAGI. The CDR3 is CASSYPRNPGQGDYGYTF. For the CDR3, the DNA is TGTGCCAGCAGTTACCCCAGAAACCCAGGACAGGGGGACTATGGCTACACCTTC.

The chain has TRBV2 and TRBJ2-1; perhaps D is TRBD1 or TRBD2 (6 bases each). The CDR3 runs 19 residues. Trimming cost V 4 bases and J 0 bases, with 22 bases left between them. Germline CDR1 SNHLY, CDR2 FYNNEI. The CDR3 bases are TGTGCCAGCAGTGGATGGGACTCCGGGACAAAGAGCTCCTACAATGAGCAGTTCTTC. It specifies CASSGWDSGTKSSYNEQFF. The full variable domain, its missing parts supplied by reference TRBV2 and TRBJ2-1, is EPEVTQTPSHQVTQMGQEVILRCVPISNHLYFYWYRQILGQKVEFLVSFYNNEISEKSEIFDDQFSVERPDGSNFTLKIRSTKLEDSAMYFCASSGWDSGTKSSYNEQFFGPGTRLTVL.

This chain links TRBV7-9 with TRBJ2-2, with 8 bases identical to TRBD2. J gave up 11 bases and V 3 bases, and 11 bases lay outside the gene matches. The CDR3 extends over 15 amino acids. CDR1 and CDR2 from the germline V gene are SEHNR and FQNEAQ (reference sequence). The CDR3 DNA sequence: TGTGCCAGCAGCTTGTTGACTAGCGACTCATCCGAGCTGTTTTTT. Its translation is CASSLLTSDSSELFF.

The CDR3 DNA sequence: TGTGCCAGCAGCCAAGAATTCGGGAACCATGGCTACACCTTC. Its translation: CASSQEFGNHGYTF. This sequence joins TRBV3-1 and TRBJ1-2; D gene unclear. The CDR3 consists of 14 residues. With 0 bases removed from V and 6 bases from J, the gap between germline ends came to 11 bases. Germline CDR1 LGHDT, CDR2 YNNKEL (reference sequence).

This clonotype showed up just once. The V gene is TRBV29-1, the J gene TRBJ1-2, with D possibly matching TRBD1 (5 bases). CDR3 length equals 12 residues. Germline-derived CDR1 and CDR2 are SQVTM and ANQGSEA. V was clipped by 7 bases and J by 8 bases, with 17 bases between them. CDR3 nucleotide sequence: TGCAGCGAAGGGGAGGAGGGCGGCGGCTACACCTTC. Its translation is CSEGEEGGGYTF. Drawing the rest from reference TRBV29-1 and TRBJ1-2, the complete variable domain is SAVISQKPSRDICQRGTSLTIQCQVDSQVTMMFWYRQQPGQSLTLIATANQGSEATYESGFVIDKFPISRPNLTFSTLTVSNMSPEDSSIYLCSEGEEGGGYTFGSGTRLTVV.

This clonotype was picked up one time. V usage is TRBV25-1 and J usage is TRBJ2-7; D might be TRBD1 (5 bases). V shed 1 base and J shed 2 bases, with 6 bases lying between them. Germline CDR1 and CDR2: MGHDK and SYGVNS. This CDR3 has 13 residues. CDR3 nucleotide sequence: TGTGCCAGCAGTGAATCAGGGACCTACGAGCAGTACTTC. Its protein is CASSESGTYEQYF.

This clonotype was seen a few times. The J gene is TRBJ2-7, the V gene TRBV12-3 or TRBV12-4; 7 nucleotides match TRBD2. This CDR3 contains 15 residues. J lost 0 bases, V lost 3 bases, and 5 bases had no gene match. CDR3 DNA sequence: TGTGCCAGCAGTTTGGGAGGGTACAGCTCCTACGAGCAGTACTTC. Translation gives CASSLGGYSSYEQYF.

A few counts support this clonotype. This CDR3 reads CASSSGQGTYEQYF. The CDR3 bases are TGCGCCAGCAGCTCGGGACAGGGTACCTACGAGCAGTACTTC. V is TRBV5-1 and J is TRBJ2-7; 9 positions match TRBD1. The CDR3 runs 14 residues. Germline CDR1 SGHRS, CDR2 YFSETQ. Trimming removed 3 bases from V and 2 bases from J; junction bases left unmatched: 3.

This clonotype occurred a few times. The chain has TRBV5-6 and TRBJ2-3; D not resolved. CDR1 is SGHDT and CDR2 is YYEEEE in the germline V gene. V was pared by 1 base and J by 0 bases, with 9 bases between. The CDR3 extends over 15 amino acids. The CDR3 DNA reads TGTGCCAGCAGCTTGCGAGACCCCAGCACAGATACGCAGTATTTT. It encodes CASSLRDPSTDTQYF.